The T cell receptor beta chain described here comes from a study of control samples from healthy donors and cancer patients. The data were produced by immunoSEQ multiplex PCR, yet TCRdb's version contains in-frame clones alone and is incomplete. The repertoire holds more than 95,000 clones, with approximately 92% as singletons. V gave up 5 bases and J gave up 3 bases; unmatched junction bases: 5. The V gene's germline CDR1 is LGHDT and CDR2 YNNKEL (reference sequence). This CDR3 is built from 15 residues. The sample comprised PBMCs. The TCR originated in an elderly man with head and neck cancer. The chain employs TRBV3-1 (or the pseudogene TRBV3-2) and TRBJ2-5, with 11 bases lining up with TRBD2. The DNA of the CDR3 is TGTGCCAGCAGCTTGGAGGGACTAGCGGAAGAGACCCAGTACTTC. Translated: CASSLEGLAEETQYF.